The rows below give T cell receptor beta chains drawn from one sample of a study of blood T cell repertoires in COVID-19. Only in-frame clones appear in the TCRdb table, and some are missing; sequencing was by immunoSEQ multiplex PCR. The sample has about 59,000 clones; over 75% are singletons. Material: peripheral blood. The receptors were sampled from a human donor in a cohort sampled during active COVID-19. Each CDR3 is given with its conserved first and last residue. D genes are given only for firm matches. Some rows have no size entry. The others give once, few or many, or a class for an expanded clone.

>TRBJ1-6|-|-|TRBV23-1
TGCGCCAGCAGTCTCCCGGTGACACCCCTCCACTTT
CASSLPVTPLHF
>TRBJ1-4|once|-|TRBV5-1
TGCGCCAGCAGCTTGTTACAGGGAGCGGAAAAACTGTTTTTT
CASSLLQGAEKLFF
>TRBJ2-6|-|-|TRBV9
TGTGCCAGCAGCGTCGGACAGCGCTCTGGGGCCAACGTCCTGACTTTC
CASSVGQRSGANVLTF
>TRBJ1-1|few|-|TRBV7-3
TGTGCCAGCAGCTTAAGTGGGGCTCTGCAGACTGAAGCTTTCTTT
CASSLSGALQTEAFF
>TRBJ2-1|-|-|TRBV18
TGTGCCAGCTCACCAAGCGGCAATGAGCAGTTCTTC
CASSPSGNEQFF
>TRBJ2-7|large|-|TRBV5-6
TGTGCCAGCAGCTGGGAGGCTTCATCCTACGAGCAGTACTTC
CASSWEASSYEQYF
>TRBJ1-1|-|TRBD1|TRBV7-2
TGTGCCAGCAGCCGGGACAGGCTGAACACTGAAGCTTTCTTT
CASSRDRLNTEAFF
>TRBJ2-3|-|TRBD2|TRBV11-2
TGTGCCAGCACCAAGTGGGGAGCGGGGAGCACAGATACGCAGTATTTT
CASTKWGAGSTDTQYF
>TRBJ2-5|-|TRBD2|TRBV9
TGTGCCAGCAGCACCCGACTAGCGGGAGGGGAGACCCAGTACTTC
CASSTRLAGGETQYF
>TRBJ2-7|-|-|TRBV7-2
TGTGCCAGCAGCTTAGTCGGACAGTCTTACGAGCAGTACTTC
CASSLVGQSYEQYF
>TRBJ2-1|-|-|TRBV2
TGTGCCAGCGGTAGCTCCTACAATGAGCAGTTCTTC
CASGSSYNEQFF
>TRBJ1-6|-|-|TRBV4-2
TGTGCCAGCAGCCAACCCACCTCAGGGGATAATTCACCCCTCCACTTT
CASSQPTSGDNSPLHF
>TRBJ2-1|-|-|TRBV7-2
TGTGCCAGCAGCCCCTTCGGTCGCAATGAGCAGTTCTTC
CASSPFGRNEQFF
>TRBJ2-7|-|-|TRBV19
TGTGCCAGTAGTGCGGGCCGGGTCAGACCAACCTACGAGCAGTACTTC
CASSAGRVRPTYEQYF
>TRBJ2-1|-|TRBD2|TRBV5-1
TGCGCCAGCAGCCCTCCCGGGACTAGCGGGAGTGTTGAAAATGAGCAGTTCTTC
CASSPPGTSGSVENEQFF
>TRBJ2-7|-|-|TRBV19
TGTGCCAGTAGTGCCCGACTAGTTATACGCGACGAGCAGTACTTC
CASSARLVIRDEQYF
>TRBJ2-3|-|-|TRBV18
TGTGCCAGCTCACCAGTTAGAGAGGCAGATACGCAGTATTTT
CASSPVREADTQYF
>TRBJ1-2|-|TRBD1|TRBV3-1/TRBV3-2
TGTGCCAGCAGCCCGGACAGGGGGAACCCTTGGGGCTACACCTTC
CASSPDRGNPWGYTF
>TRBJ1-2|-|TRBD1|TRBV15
TGTGCCACCAGCAGATACATCCGGGACAGGGCCTATGGCTACACCTTC
CATSRYIRDRAYGYTF
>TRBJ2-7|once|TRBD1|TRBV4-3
TGCGCCAGCAGCCAACCGGGACAGGGAGTCTACGAGCAGTACTTC
CASSQPGQGVYEQYF
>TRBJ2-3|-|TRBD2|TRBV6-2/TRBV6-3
TGTGCCACCAGCGGGAGGGCCAGGTTCACAGATACGCAGTATTTT
CATSGRARFTDTQYF
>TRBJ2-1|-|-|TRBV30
TGTGCCTGGAGTCCCGGGGGATACAATGAGCAGTTCTTC
CAWSPGGYNEQFF
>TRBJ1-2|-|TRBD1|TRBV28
TGTGCCAGCCACGACCCGGGACAGTCCCGCTATGGCTACACCTTC
CASHDPGQSRYGYTF
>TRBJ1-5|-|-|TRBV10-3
TGTGCCATCAGCGTTGCAGGGGTTGGGCAGCCCCAGCATTTT
CAISVAGVGQPQHF
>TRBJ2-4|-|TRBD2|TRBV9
TGTGCCAGCAGTGGACTTACGGGGGGCATTCAGTACTTC
CASSGLTGGIQYF
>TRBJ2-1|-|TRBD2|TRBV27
TGTGCCAGCAGTCCCAGACTAGCGGGAGGGCCAGGCTCTGAGCAGTTCTTC
CASSPRLAGGPGSEQFF
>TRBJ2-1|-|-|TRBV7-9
TGTGCCAGCAGCTTGACCGGGGTGGGGGAGCAGTTCTTC
CASSLTGVGEQFF
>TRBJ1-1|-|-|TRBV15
TGTGCCACCAGCCGCGGCTCGGGGGGATACACTGAAGCTTTCTTT
CATSRGSGGYTEAFF
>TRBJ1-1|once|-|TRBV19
TGTGCCAGTAGTAGCGGGGGAAACACTGAAGCTTTCTTT
CASSSGGNTEAFF
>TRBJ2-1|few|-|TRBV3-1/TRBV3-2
TGTGCCAGCAGCCAAGGGTCTGGGGGCGGTGAGCAGTTCTTC
CASSQGSGGGEQFF
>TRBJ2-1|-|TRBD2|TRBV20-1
TGCAGTGCTGGTGGGGGACTAGCGGGAGACAATGAGCAGTTCTTC
CSAGGGLAGDNEQFF
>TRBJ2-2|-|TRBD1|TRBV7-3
TGTGCCAGCAGCTTAACGTCAGGGACAGGGCAAACCGGGGAGCTGTTTTTT
CASSLTSGTGQTGELFF